This record looks at one TCR beta chain sequence and its context. Self-reported history from a screening survey and questionnaire set each donor's cohort. As processed by the authors: Reference gene primer amplification yielded estimated nucleated cell counts. The repertoire was sequenced with immunoSEQ multiplex PCR; TCRdb's copy has only in-frame clones and lacks some. The V and J calls and clone size come from that table; D and trimming were worked out from the DNA. The sample lists 150,000 to 200,000 clones, 78% occurring once. This specimen comes from a study of blood T cell repertoires in COVID-19. Overall study: PBMCs, B-cell-depleted T cells, or T cells provided the cDNA or gDNA that made up the material.

V was clipped by 0 bases and J by 0 bases; unmatched bases: 1. Germline V CDR1 and CDR2: KGHDR, SFDVKD. This CDR3 region has 15 residues. The chain recombines TRBV24-1 with TRBJ2-7, with 7 bases matching TRBD2. Material: PBMCs or T cells enriched from blood (not recorded which). The sequence was collected from a woman between 50 and 59 years old who had recovered from COVID-19. DNA of the CDR3: TGTGCCACCAGTGATTTGGGGGACTACTCCTACGAGCAGTACTTC. Translation gives CATSDLGDYSYEQYF.